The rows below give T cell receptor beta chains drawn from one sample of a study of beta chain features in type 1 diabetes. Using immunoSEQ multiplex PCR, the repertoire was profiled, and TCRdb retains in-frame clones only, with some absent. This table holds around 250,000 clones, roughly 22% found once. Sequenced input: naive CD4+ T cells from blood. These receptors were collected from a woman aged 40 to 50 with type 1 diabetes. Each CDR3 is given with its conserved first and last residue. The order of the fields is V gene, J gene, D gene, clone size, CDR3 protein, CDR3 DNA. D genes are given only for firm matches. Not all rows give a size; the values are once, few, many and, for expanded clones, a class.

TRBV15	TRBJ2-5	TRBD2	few	CATHKGRAGETQYF	TGTGCCACACACAAGGGGAGGGCCGGGGAGACCCAGTACTTC
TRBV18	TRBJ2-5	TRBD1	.	CASSSPGQSTSFRETQYF	TGTGCCAGCTCATCCCCGGGACAGTCTACTTCTTTCAGGGAGACCCAGTACTTC
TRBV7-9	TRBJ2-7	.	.	CASSLSAISYEQYF	TGTGCCAGCAGCTTATCCGCTATCTCCTACGAGCAGTACTTC
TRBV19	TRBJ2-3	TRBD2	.	CASSIAGGSTDTQYF	TGTGCCAGTAGTATAGCGGGAGGCAGCACAGATACGCAGTATTTT
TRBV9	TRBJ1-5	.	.	CASSVGTAWNQPQHF	TGTGCCAGCAGCGTAGGGACAGCATGGAATCAGCCCCAGCATTTT
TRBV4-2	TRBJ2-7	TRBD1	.	CASSQGWSGGQLSYEQYF	TGTGCCAGCAGCCAAGGTTGGTCAGGGGGCCAACTCTCCTACGAGCAGTACTTC
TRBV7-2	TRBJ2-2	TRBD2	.	CASRSPGLAGGSGELFF	TGTGCCAGCAGGTCACCGGGACTAGCGGGAGGGTCCGGGGAGCTGTTTTTT
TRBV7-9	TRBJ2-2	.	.	CASSDGQSLSGELFF	TGTGCCAGCAGCGACGGACAGTCCCTTAGCGGGGAGCTGTTTTTT
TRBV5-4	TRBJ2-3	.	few	CASSRDFTDTQYF	TGTGCCAGCAGCAGGGACTTCACAGATACGCAGTATTTT
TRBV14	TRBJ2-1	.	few	CASSPRQDDNEQFF	TGTGCCAGCAGCCCCAGACAGGACGACAATGAGCAGTTCTTC
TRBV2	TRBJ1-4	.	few	CASSEARLGRLFF	TGTGCCAGCAGTGAAGCGCGCCTTGGGAGACTGTTTTTT
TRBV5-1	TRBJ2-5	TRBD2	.	CASSFLAGVVSETQYF	TGCGCCAGCAGCTTCCTAGCGGGAGTGGTTTCGGAGACCCAGTACTTC
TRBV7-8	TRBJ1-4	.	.	CASSRAPGGNEKLFF	TGTGCCAGCAGCCGGGCTCCCGGGGGAAATGAAAAACTGTTTTTT
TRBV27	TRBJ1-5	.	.	CASSSFDGNQPQHF	TGTGCCAGCAGTTCCTTCGACGGGAATCAGCCCCAGCATTTT
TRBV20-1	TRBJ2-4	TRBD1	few	CSATTGDIQYF	TGCAGTGCCACAACAGGGGACATTCAGTACTTC
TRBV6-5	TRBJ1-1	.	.	CASSGNMNTEAFF	TGTGCCAGCAGCGGGAACATGAACACTGAAGCTTTCTTT
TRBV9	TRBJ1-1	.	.	CASSGLGRAEAFF	TGTGCCAGCAGCGGATTAGGGAGGGCTGAAGCTTTCTTT
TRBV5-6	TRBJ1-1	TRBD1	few	CASSDATGGNTEAFF	TGTGCCAGCAGCGATGCGACAGGGGGGAACACTGAAGCTTTCTTT
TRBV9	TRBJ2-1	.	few	CASSVARGSGIAYNEQFF	TGTGCCAGCAGCGTAGCTAGGGGGAGCGGGATAGCCTACAATGAGCAGTTCTTC
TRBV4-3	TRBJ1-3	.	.	CASSQDWGFSSGNTIYF	TGCGCCAGCAGCCAAGATTGGGGCTTTAGCTCTGGAAACACCATATATTTT
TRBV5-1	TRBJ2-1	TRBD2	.	CASSPGLGNEQFF	TGCGCCAGCAGCCCGGGACTAGGCAATGAGCAGTTCTTC
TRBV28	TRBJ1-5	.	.	CASSLRGGQPQHF	TGTGCCAGCAGTTTAAGGGGAGGTCAGCCCCAGCATTTT
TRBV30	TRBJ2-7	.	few	CAWQTGGYEQYF	TGTGCCTGGCAAACGGGCGGGTACGAGCAGTACTTC
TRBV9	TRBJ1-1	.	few	CASSVGWTNTEAFF	TGTGCCAGCAGCGTGGGATGGACTAACACTGAAGCTTTCTTT
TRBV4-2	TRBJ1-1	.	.	CASSQDSSNTEAFF	TGTGCCAGCAGCCAAGATAGTTCGAACACTGAAGCTTTCTTT
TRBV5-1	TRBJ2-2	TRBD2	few	CASSLVAGGVGELFF	TGCGCCAGCAGCTTGGTGGCGGGAGGCGTCGGGGAGCTGTTTTTT
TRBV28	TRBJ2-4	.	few	CATMALAKQNIQYF	TGTGCCACCATGGCTCTAGCGAAGCAAAACATTCAGTACTTC
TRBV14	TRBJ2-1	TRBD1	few	CASSHGPGQGAYEQFF	TGTGCCAGCAGCCACGGACCGGGACAGGGGGCCTATGAGCAGTTCTTC
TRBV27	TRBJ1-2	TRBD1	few	CASSVTGGALYGYTF	TGTGCCAGCAGTGTCACAGGGGGGGCCCTCTATGGCTACACCTTC
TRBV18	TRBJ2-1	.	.	CASSPVGNEQFF	TGTGCCAGCTCACCAGTCGGCAATGAGCAGTTCTTC
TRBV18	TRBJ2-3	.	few	CASSPAGRYTDTQYF	TGTGCCAGCTCACCGGCAGGGCGATACACAGATACGCAGTATTTT
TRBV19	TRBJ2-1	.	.	CASSISRGGLGNEQFF	TGTGCCAGTAGTATTTCCCGCGGGGGCCTAGGCAATGAGCAGTTCTTC
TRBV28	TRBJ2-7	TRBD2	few	CASSRGGQLSYEQYF	TGTGCCAGCAGCCGGGGAGGGCAACTCTCCTACGAGCAGTACTTC
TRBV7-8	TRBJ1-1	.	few	CASSLDWESAEAFF	TGTGCCAGCAGCTTAGATTGGGAGAGCGCTGAAGCTTTCTTT
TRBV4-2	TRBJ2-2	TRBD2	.	CASSQQGEGNTGELFF	TGTGCCAGCAGCCAGCAAGGGGAGGGTAACACCGGGGAGCTGTTTTTT
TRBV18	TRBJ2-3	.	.	CASSPRQGGSDTQYF	TGTGCCAGCTCACCACGACAGGGAGGATCAGATACGCAGTATTTT
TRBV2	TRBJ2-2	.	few	CARGPPGHNTGELFF	TGTGCCAGAGGCCCCCCGGGACATAACACCGGGGAGCTGTTTTTT
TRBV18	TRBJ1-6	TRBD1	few	CASSPGQGAANSPLHF	TGTGCCAGCTCACCTGGACAGGGGGCGGCTAATTCACCCCTCCACTTT
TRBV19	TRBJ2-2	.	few	CASLGRVVTGELFF	TGTGCCAGTTTGGGCAGGGTGGTGACCGGGGAGCTGTTTTTT
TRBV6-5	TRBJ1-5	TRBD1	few	CASSQDRDVQPQHF	TGTGCCAGCTCGCAGGACAGGGATGTTCAGCCCCAGCATTTT
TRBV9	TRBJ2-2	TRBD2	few	CASAPGLEGVGELFF	TGTGCCAGCGCCCCGGGACTAGAAGGGGTCGGGGAGCTGTTTTTT
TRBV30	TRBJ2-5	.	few	CAWSEAGETQYF	TGTGCCTGGAGTGAGGCGGGAGAGACCCAGTACTTC
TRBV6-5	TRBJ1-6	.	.	CASGATIDSPLHF	TGTGCCAGCGGAGCGACGATTGATTCACCCCTCCACTTT
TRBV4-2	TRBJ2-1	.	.	CASSQDTQANEQFF	TGTGCCAGCAGCCAAGACACGCAGGCTAATGAGCAGTTCTTC
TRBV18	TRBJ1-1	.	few	CASSPRADTEAFF	TGTGCCAGCTCACCACGGGCCGACACTGAAGCTTTCTTT
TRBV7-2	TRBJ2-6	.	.	CASSLGGPGANVLTF	TGTGCCAGCAGCTTGGGGGGGCCTGGGGCCAACGTCCTGACTTTC